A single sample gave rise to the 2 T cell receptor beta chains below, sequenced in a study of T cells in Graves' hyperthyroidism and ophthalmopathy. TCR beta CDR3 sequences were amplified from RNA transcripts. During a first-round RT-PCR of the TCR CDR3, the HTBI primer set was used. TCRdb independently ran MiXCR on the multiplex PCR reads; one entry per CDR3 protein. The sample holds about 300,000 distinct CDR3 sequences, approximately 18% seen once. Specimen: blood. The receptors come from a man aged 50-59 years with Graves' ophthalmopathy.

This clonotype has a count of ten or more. Here the CDR3 DNA reads TGTGCCAGCAGTTCGAGCCCTCACGGGGCCAATCAGCCCCAGCATTTT. This translates into CASSSSPHGANQPQHF. The chain recombines TRBV12-3 or TRBV12-4 with TRBJ1-5; weak D call: TRBD1 (5 bases). The CDR3 is 16 amino acids. The V end was cut by 4 bases, the J end by 3 bases, with 16 bases between.

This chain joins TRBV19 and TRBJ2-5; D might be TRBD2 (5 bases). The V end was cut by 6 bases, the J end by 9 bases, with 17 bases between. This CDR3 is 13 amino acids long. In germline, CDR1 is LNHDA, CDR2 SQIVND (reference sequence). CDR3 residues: CASSLTGMASQYF. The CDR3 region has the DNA TGTGCCAGTAGCCTGACGGGGATGGCTTCCCAGTACTTC.